This T cell receptor beta chain was identified in a study of early T cells in non-severe SARS-CoV-2 infection. Notes on the study in general: Missing private and CD4 specificities, VDJdb matching favored anti-spike CD8 responses.

This clonotype was picked up many times. The antigen remains undetermined. The V end lost 3 bases, the J end lost 1 base, and 6 bases lay between the germline ends. The germline V gene has CDR1 KGHSH and CDR2 LQKENI. This CDR3 has 13 residues. Each cDNA molecule carried a unique molecular identifier. TCRdb reanalysed the 5' RACE reads using MiXCR and keeps one entry per CDR3 protein. The repertoire holds tens of thousands of distinct CDR3 sequences, with roughly 4% as singletons. The sequence was collected from an adult who was a healthcare worker with PCR-confirmed SARS-CoV-2 infection or an uninfected control (not recorded which). The chain carries TRBV18 and TRBJ2-5, with D tentatively TRBD1 (6 bases). The sequencing sample was made of whole blood. CDR3 sequence: CASSPRGQETQYF. The CDR3 region has the DNA TGTGCCAGCTCACCCAGGGGCCAAGAGACCCAGTACTTC.